A single sample gave rise to the 31 T cell receptor beta chains below, sequenced in a study of shared clonotypes between healthy human individuals. Data came from immunoSEQ multiplex PCR; TCRdb stores just in-frame clones and leaves some out. The sample lists about 1 million clones; about 70% were seen once. Sequencing was done on a sample of memory CD4+ T cells sorted from blood. The subset: CD45RA-negative fraction. The receptors stem from a man aged 18 to 30 in good health.

CDR3 nucleotides: TGTGCCAGCAGCTTAGTGGGTAGGGGTTCCTACGAGCAGTACTTC. It translates to CASSLVGRGSYEQYF. The J gene is TRBJ2-7, the V gene TRBV6-6; D is possibly TRBD1 (5 bases). This CDR3 is built from 15 residues. Germline V lookup: CDR1 MNHNY, CDR2 SVGAGI (reference sequence). Trimming removed 6 bases from V and 1 base from J, with 16 bases in between.

The chain recombines TRBV28 with TRBJ2-3; 10 nucleotides align to TRBD2. Unmatched junction bases numbered 9, after V lost 2 bases and J lost 1 base. Germline CDR1 is MDHEN and CDR2 is SYDVKM. This CDR3 comprises 18 residues. CDR3 sequence (DNA): TGTGCCAGCAGTTTAATGAGCGGGGGGGCGTTAGGCACAGATACGCAGTATTTT. Protein: CASSLMSGGALGTDTQYF.

The chain links TRBV19 to TRBJ1-6; no firm D call. The CDR3 extends over 15 amino acids. V was pared by 10 bases and J by 0 bases, with 13 bases between. The germline V gene has CDR1 LNHDA and CDR2 SQIVND (reference sequence). The CDR3 spells CAKTNLSSYNSPLHF. The CDR3 DNA sequence: TGTGCCAAAACGAATCTGAGCTCCTATAATTCACCCCTCCACTTT.

Details on this clone: Within the sample, other DNA sequences also encode this same CDR3. The genes are TRBV18 and TRBJ1-2; D call uncertain. Germline lookup yields CDR1 KGHSH and CDR2 LQKENI. This CDR3 has 13 residues. The V end was cut by 1 base, the J end by 7 bases, with 10 bases between. The chain's CDR3 is CASSPLRGSGYTF. For the CDR3, the DNA is TGTGCCAGCTCACCACTACGTGGCTCTGGCTACACCTTC.

The gene calls are TRBV5-1 and TRBJ2-7; 8 positions match TRBD1. Germline V gives CDR1 SGHRS, CDR2 YFSETQ. The CDR3 is made up of 18 amino acids. V dropped 2 bases and J dropped 1; count of bases not matched to a gene: 14. The CDR3: CASSLTPSGGLLSYEQYF. The CDR3 nucleotides are TGCGCCAGCAGCTTAACACCCTCAGGGGGCTTATTGTCCTACGAGCAGTACTTC.

This chain connects TRBV7-2 to TRBJ2-1; D is possibly TRBD2 (6 bases). The V end lost 0 bases, the J end lost 11 bases, and 11 bases lay between the germline ends. The germline gives CDR1 SGHTA, CDR2 FQGNSA. The CDR3 loop spans 13 amino acids. The CDR3 reads CASSLASGTQQFF. The CDR3 coding sequence is TGTGCCAGCAGCTTAGCTTCAGGGACTCAGCAGTTCTTC.

The rearrangement uses TRBV4-3 and TRBJ1-6; D uncertain. The CDR3 contains 15 residues. The ends were cut back, 1 base at V and 9 bases at J, with 13 bases in the middle. Germline CDR1 reads LGHNA; CDR2 reads YSLEER. For the CDR3, the DNA is TGCGCCAGCAGCCAAGGTACACAGAAGCCTTCACCCCTCCACTTT. This encodes CASSQGTQKPSPLHF.

The J gene is TRBJ2-1, the V gene TRBV10-1; D is unclear. V dropped 2 bases and J dropped 8 bases, with 19 bases sitting between them. CDR3 length: 16 amino acids. Germline V lookup: CDR1 WNHNN, CDR2 SYGVQD (reference sequence). The CDR3 coding sequence is TGCGCCAGCAGTGAGGAACATCCGATCAAGGGCCATGAGCAGTTCTTC. As protein: CASSEEHPIKGHEQFF.

V usage is TRBV30 and J usage is TRBJ1-6; TRBD1 aligns across 7 bases. The CDR3 runs to 13 residues. Germline loops: CDR1 GTSNPN, CDR2 SVGIG (reference sequence). The J segment lost 10 bases and the V segment lost 5 bases, leaving 8 bases of the junction unmatched. In DNA, the CDR3 is TGTGCCTGGGTAAAAAGGGGGCAATCACCCCTCCACTTT. It codes for CAWVKRGQSPLHF. The full variable domain, its missing parts supplied by reference TRBV30 and TRBJ1-6, is SQTIHQWPATLVQPVGSPLSLECTVEGTSNPNLYWYRQAAGRGLQLLFYSVGIGQISSEVPQNLSASRPQDRQFILSSKKLLLSDSGFYLCAWVKRGQSPLHFGNGTRLTVT.

J is TRBJ2-7 and V is TRBV7-9; D is unclear. V shed 5 bases and J shed 3 bases, with 11 bases lying between them. The CDR3 sequence is 13 residues long. Germline V gene data show CDR1 as SEHNR and CDR2 as FQNEAQ (reference sequence). This CDR3 reads CASSPMVLYEQYF. The CDR3 region has the DNA TGTGCCAGCAGCCCCATGGTCCTCTACGAGCAGTACTTC. The whole variable domain, filled in from reference TRBV7-9 and TRBJ2-7, reads DTGVSQNPRHKITKRGQNVTFRCDPISEHNRLYWYRQTLGQGPEFLTYFQNEAQLEKSRLLSDRFSAERPKGSFSTLEIQRTEQGDSAMYLCASSPMVLYEQYFGPGTRLTVT.

V gene TRBV15 combines with J gene TRBJ2-4; D remains unclear. This CDR3 is 16 amino acids long. Germline V gene sequence: CDR1 LNHNV, CDR2 YYDKDF (reference sequence). The V end lost 5 bases, the J end lost 4 bases, and 18 bases lay between the germline ends. CDR3: CATSAPLEWGKNIQYF. The CDR3 DNA is TGTGCCACCAGCGCCCCCTTGGAGTGGGGTAAAAACATTCAGTACTTC.

The rearrangement joins TRBV5-1 to TRBJ2-2, with 13 positions matching TRBD2. J lost 10 bases, V lost 7 bases, and 7 bases had no gene match. Germline loops: CDR1 SGHRS, CDR2 YFSETQ. CDR3 length: 14 residues. The CDR3 protein is CASGLAGVYEELFF. The CDR3 DNA sequence: TGCGCCAGCGGACTAGCGGGAGTCTATGAGGAGCTGTTTTTT.

This chain's CDR3 is CASRGQMAGGYTF. Written as DNA, the CDR3 is TGTGCCAGCAGGGGACAAATGGCGGGTGGCTACACCTTC. The V gene is TRBV2, the J gene TRBJ1-2, with D tentatively TRBD1 (6 bases). CDR1 is SNHLY and CDR2 is FYNNEI in the germline V gene. Trimming took 6 bases from V and 7 from J, leaving 15 bases between them. The CDR3 has 13 amino acids.

This chain uses TRBV5-5 with TRBJ2-3, with D maybe TRBD2 (6 bases). Germline values: CDR1 SGHKS, CDR2 YYEKEE (reference sequence). There are 17 residues in the CDR3. V lost 5 bases and J 1 base, leaving 20 bases between the germline ends. The CDR3 DNA sequence: TGTGCCAGCAGGGCGGAGGGGTCCCATCGTGGCACAGATACGCAGTATTTT. It specifies CASRAEGSHRGTDTQYF.

The rearrangement joins TRBV2 to TRBJ2-6; tentative D call: TRBD1 (5 bases). The length of the CDR3 is 14 residues. CDR1 and CDR2 from the germline V gene are SNHLY and FYNNEI. V shed 7 bases and J shed 13 bases, with 20 bases lying between them. CDR3 amino acids: CASTSQGSSPVLTF. CDR3 sequence (DNA): TGTGCCAGCACCTCGCAGGGCTCTAGTCCTGTCCTGACTTTC.

The V gene is TRBV6-4, the J gene TRBJ1-3, with D perhaps TRBD1 (6 bases). The V end was cut by 2 bases, the J end by 8 bases, with 22 bases between. This CDR3 has 17 amino acids. CDR1 MRHNA and CDR2 SNTAGT come from the germline V gene. CDR3 nucleotide sequence: TGTGCCAGCAGTGACGAAATTCGGACAGCGATTGTGGACACCATATATTTT. Its translation is CASSDEIRTAIVDTIYF.

The rearrangement joins TRBV10-1 to TRBJ1-1; a weak D match, TRBD1 (5 bases). Per germline, CDR1 WNHNN and CDR2 SYGVQD (reference sequence). Trimming shortened V by 2 bases and J by 7 bases, and 20 bases separated the two germline ends. The CDR3 runs to 16 residues. CDR3 residues: CASSEGSVGTAGEAFF. The CDR3 DNA is TGCGCCAGCAGTGAGGGGTCGGTGGGGACCGCGGGTGAAGCTTTCTTT.

This clone occurred once. The chain carries TRBV6-5 and TRBJ2-3; D possibly corresponds to TRBD1 (5 bases). Trimming left V 6 bases short and J 2 bases short, with 15 bases between. CDR3 size: 15 residues. Germline values: CDR1 MNHEY, CDR2 SVGAGI. CDR3 amino acids: CASSLMGLDTDTQYF. CDR3 coding DNA: TGTGCCAGCAGCTTGATGGGGCTAGACACAGATACGCAGTATTTT.

This clone was counted between two and nine times. The chain uses TRBV5-1 and TRBJ1-2; D might be TRBD1 (5 bases). V lost 0 bases and J 8 bases, leaving 11 bases between the germline ends. CDR1 SGHRS and CDR2 YFSETQ come from the germline V gene. The CDR3 sequence is 13 residues long. CDR3 protein: CASSLGGEGGYTF. DNA for the CDR3: TGCGCCAGCAGCTTGGGAGGGGAGGGAGGCTACACCTTC.

This clone has a count of ten or more. The V and J genes are TRBV5-1 and TRBJ1-6, with D possibly matching TRBD1 (6 bases). V lost 1 base, J lost 7 bases, and 15 bases lay in between. This CDR3 comprises 16 residues. Germline V gene sequence: CDR1 SGHRS, CDR2 YFSETQ. In DNA form, the CDR3 reads TGCGCCAGCAGCTTGAGCCCGGGGGGGCAAAATTCACCCCTCCACTTT. It yields the protein CASSLSPGGQNSPLHF.

In nucleotides, the CDR3 is TGTGCCAGCAGCTTTACCGGGACAGCCTATACCGGGGAGCTGTTTTTT. This gives the protein CASSFTGTAYTGELFF. The chain is built from TRBV7-3 and TRBJ2-2, with TRBD1 matching 7 bases. The CDR3 has 16 amino acids. Germline values: CDR1 SGHTA, CDR2 FQGTGA. J lost 5 bases, V lost 3 bases, and 9 bases had no gene match.

The chain couples TRBV19 to TRBJ2-2, with D uncertain. The ends were cut back, 10 bases at V and 5 bases at J, with 17 bases in the middle. Germline V gene data show CDR1 as LNHDA and CDR2 as SQIVND (reference sequence). The CDR3 is made up of 14 amino acids. The CDR3 DNA follows: TGTGCCACTCTACCTACCCAGAAAACCGGGGAGCTGTTTTTT. Translating it yields CATLPTQKTGELFF.

J is TRBJ1-2 and V is TRBV14; D not certain. CDR1 is SGHDN and CDR2 is FVKESK in the germline V gene. The CDR3 contains 17 residues. The V and J ends lost 0 bases and 5 bases respectively, with 19 bases between them. The CDR3: CASSQDSARRISYGYTF. The CDR3 nucleotides are TGTGCCAGCAGCCAAGATTCTGCACGGCGGATTTCTTATGGCTACACCTTC.

Points on this clone: This sample includes further DNA sequences coding for the same CDR3. The V call is TRBV10-3, the J call TRBJ2-3, with TRBD2 identical over 9 bases. The CDR3 loop spans 16 amino acids. The trim removed 3 bases at V and 0 bases at J, leaving 4 bases unmatched. Germline values: CDR1 ENHRY, CDR2 SYGVKD. The CDR3 sequence: CAISDLAGTSTDTQYF. DNA of the CDR3: TGTGCCATCAGTGACCTAGCGGGGACTAGCACAGATACGCAGTATTTT.

The V and J genes are TRBV4-3 and TRBJ2-7; 10 bases are shared with TRBD2. The junction had 8 bases not matched to a gene; V was cut back by 0 bases and J by 6 bases. From germline, CDR1 is LGHNA and CDR2 YSLEER. This CDR3 is 16 amino acids long. CDR3: CASSQERGLAPSEQYF. Written as DNA, the CDR3 is TGCGCCAGCAGCCAAGAGAGGGGACTAGCGCCTTCCGAGCAGTACTTC.

Concerning this clone itself: At the DNA level, this CDR3 is encoded by other sequences in the same sample as well. The J gene is TRBJ2-7, the V gene TRBV10-3; no definite D call. This CDR3 is built from 11 residues. Trimming took off 4 bases at V and 0 bases at J, with 1 base between the two ends. CDR1 is ENHRY, CDR2 SYGVKD, per germline. The CDR3 DNA reads as TGTGCCATCAGTGCCTCCTACGAGCAGTACTTC. Its protein is CAISASYEQYF.

This clone has a count of ten or more. This chain uses TRBV9 with TRBJ2-5, with D perhaps being TRBD1 or TRBD2 (6 bases each). This CDR3 comprises 13 residues. Between the trimmed V and J ends, which lost 3 bases and 3 bases, there was a span of 9 bases. The germline CDR1 and CDR2 sequences are SGDLS and YYNGEE. The CDR3 DNA reads as TGTGCCAGCAGCGGAAGGGGGGAAGAGACCCAGTACTTC. This gives the protein CASSGRGEETQYF.

The J gene is TRBJ1-3, the V gene TRBV30; D is ambiguous. Looked up from germline, CDR1 is GTSNPN and CDR2 is SVGIG (reference sequence). The CDR3 has 14 amino acids. V lost 1 base to trimming and J lost 0 bases, with 7 bases between them. The CDR3 loop is CAWSGLRSGNTIYF. The CDR3 bases are TGTGCCTGGAGTGGCCTTCGCTCTGGAAACACCATATATTTT. Using reference TRBV30 and TRBJ1-3 for the parts outside the CDR3, the full variable domain is SQTIHQWPATLVQPVGSPLSLECTVEGTSNPNLYWYRQAAGRGLQLLFYSVGIGQISSEVPQNLSASRPQDRQFILSSKKLLLSDSGFYLCAWSGLRSGNTIYFGEGSWLTVV.

J is TRBJ1-6 and V is TRBV30; D uncertain. V dropped 3 bases and J dropped 11 bases, with 8 bases sitting between them. The CDR3 runs 11 residues. Per germline, CDR1 GTSNPN and CDR2 SVGIG (reference sequence). The CDR3 protein is CAWSKKTPLHF. The DNA for the CDR3 is TGTGCCTGGAGCAAGAAAACACCCCTCCACTTT.

In nucleotides, the CDR3 is TGTGCCTGGAGTAGGCCGATACCTGGCACTGAAGCTTTCTTT. It codes for CAWSRPIPGTEAFF. This chain links TRBV30 with TRBJ1-1; unclear D gene. This CDR3 has 14 amino acids. The V gene's germline CDR1 is GTSNPN and CDR2 SVGIG (reference sequence). V was clipped by 2 bases and J by 4 bases, with 14 bases between them. Complete variable domain (other parts from reference TRBV30 and TRBJ1-1): SQTIHQWPATLVQPVGSPLSLECTVEGTSNPNLYWYRQAAGRGLQLLFYSVGIGQISSEVPQNLSASRPQDRQFILSSKKLLLSDSGFYLCAWSRPIPGTEAFFGQGTRLTVV.

The chain links TRBV27 to TRBJ1-4, with TRBD1 matching over 9 bases. Looked up from germline, CDR1 is MNHEY and CDR2 is SMNVEV (reference sequence). This CDR3 has 14 amino acids. With 5 bases clipped from V and 8 bases from J, the junction kept 6 bases outside the gene matches. Here the CDR3 reads CASSKTGGQEKLFF. CDR3 in DNA: TGTGCCAGCAGTAAGACAGGGGGACAGGAAAAACTGTTTTTT. Combining the CDR3 with reference TRBV27 and TRBJ1-4 gives the whole variable domain EAQVTQNPRYLITVTGKKLTVTCSQNMNHEYMSWYRQDPGLGLRQIYYSMNVEVTDKGDVPEGYKVSRKEKRNFPLILESPSPNQTSLYFCASSKTGGQEKLFFGSGTQLSVL.